Below, 30 T cell receptor beta chains from the same sample are listed, as sequenced in a study. MiXCR, run by TCRdb on the RT-PCR reads, gives a single entry per CDR3 protein. The data contain 550,000 to 750,000 distinct CDR3 sequences, 12% to 15% of them singletons. What was sequenced was memory CD4+ T cells from blood. These receptors were obtained from a female donor in good health, serving as a healthy control.

V and J are TRBV20-1 and TRBJ1-2, with TRBD1 as a possible D gene (5 bases). V shed 0 bases and J shed 4 bases, with 15 bases lying between them. Germline CDR1 and CDR2: DFQATT and SNEGSKA (reference sequence). This CDR3 contains 15 residues. CDR3 in amino acids: CSARDWGEGGYGYTF. CDR3 coding DNA: TGCAGTGCTAGAGATTGGGGGGAGGGAGGCTATGGCTACACCTTC.

This chain connects TRBV5-1 to TRBJ1-1; tentatively, D is TRBD1 (6 bases). Germline V gives CDR1 SGHRS, CDR2 YFSETQ. The CDR3 length is 14 residues. V was trimmed by 1 base and J by 3 bases, leaving 10 bases between them. CDR3 protein: CASSLQEGDTEAFF. CDR3 in DNA: TGCGCCAGCAGCTTGCAGGAGGGGGACACTGAAGCTTTCTTT.

V is TRBV7-3 and J is TRBJ1-5; 12 bases fit TRBD1. The V and J ends lost 5 bases and 5 bases, in that order; junction bases with no gene match: 4. This CDR3 has 15 residues. Germline CDR1 is SGHTA and CDR2 is FQGTGA. CDR3 sequence reads: CASSAGTGGDQPQHF. In DNA form, the CDR3 reads TGTGCCAGCAGCGCCGGGACAGGGGGCGATCAGCCCCAGCATTTT.

This sequence joins TRBV20-1 and TRBJ2-7; D may correspond to TRBD1 or TRBD2 (5 bases each). V was trimmed by 5 bases and J by 6 bases, leaving 17 bases between them. The CDR3 is made up of 13 amino acids. The germline CDR1 and CDR2 sequences are DFQATT and SNEGSKA (reference sequence). The CDR3 DNA reads as TGCAGTGCTGAAAACCCCGGGACCTCCGAGCAGTACTTC. It translates to CSAENPGTSEQYF.

There are many counts of this clonotype. This rearrangement joins TRBV7-3 to TRBJ1-2; the match to TRBD1 covers 10 bases. There are 13 residues in the CDR3. With V trimmed by 2 bases and J by 7 bases, 1 base remained unmatched. The V gene's germline CDR1 is SGHTA and CDR2 FQGTGA. The CDR3 is CASSLGTGVGYTF. CDR3 nucleotides: TGTGCCAGCAGCTTAGGGACAGGGGTTGGCTACACCTTC.

This clonotype was seen just once. A single base separates this from a much larger clone, so it may be a read error. V is TRBV20-1 and J is TRBJ2-5, with 10 nucleotides matching TRBD2. Germline values: CDR1 DFQATT, CDR2 SNEGSKA (reference sequence). The CDR3 is 16 residues long. V shed 8 bases, J shed 5 bases, and the junction held 17 bases outside the gene matches. The CDR3 region has the DNA TGCAGTATACCGGGTGGGGCTAGCGGGAGTTGGGAGACCCAGTACTTC. Protein sequence: CSIPGGASGSWETQYF.

This clonotype has just a few counts. The V call is TRBV12-3 or TRBV12-4, the J call TRBJ2-3; D uncertain. Trimming stripped 7 bases from V and 9 bases from J, with 17 bases between. This CDR3 has 13 residues. CDR3 protein: CASTTRSTRTQYF. The CDR3 coding sequence is TGTGCCAGCACTACCAGGAGTACCCGAACGCAGTATTTT.

The rearrangement uses TRBV20-1 and TRBJ2-1; 10 bases agree with TRBD2. With 3 bases clipped from V and 10 bases from J, the junction kept 3 bases outside the gene matches. From germline, CDR1 is DFQATT and CDR2 SNEGSKA (reference sequence). This CDR3 region has 12 residues. CDR3 DNA sequence: TGCAGTGCTAGCGTAGCGGGGGGCGAGCAGTTCTTC. This gives the protein CSASVAGGEQFF.

In this sample, this clonotype turned up a few times. The chain has TRBV2 and TRBJ2-2, with 9 nucleotides matching TRBD1. Unmatched junction bases numbered 7, after V lost 10 bases and J lost 7 bases. Per germline, CDR1 SNHLY and CDR2 FYNNEI. The length of the CDR3 is 13 residues. The CDR3 coding sequence is TGTGCCAACGCCGGGACAGGGTTCGGGGAGCTGTTTTTT. Residues: CANAGTGFGELFF. The variable domain in full, completed from reference TRBV2 and TRBJ2-2, reads EPEVTQTPSHQVTQMGQEVILRCVPISNHLYFYWYRQILGQKVEFLVSFYNNEISEKSEIFDDQFSVERPDGSNFTLKIRSTKLEDSAMYFCANAGTGFGELFFGEGSRLTVL.

This clonotype showed up just a few times. J is TRBJ2-1 and V is TRBV29-1; the D gene is possibly TRBD2 (6 bases). Germline CDR1 is SQVTM and CDR2 is ANQGSEA. Trimming stripped 5 bases from V and 7 bases from J, with 15 bases between. CDR3 size: 13 residues. Here the CDR3 reads CSVPTRNGNEQFF. The CDR3 nucleotides are TGCAGCGTTCCGACTAGGAATGGTAATGAGCAGTTCTTC.

The rearrangement links TRBV12-3 or TRBV12-4 to TRBJ1-1, with D perhaps matching TRBD1 (5 bases). The V gene lost 3 bases and the J gene lost 0 bases, with 11 bases spanning the gap. This CDR3 region has 15 residues. CDR3 bases: TGTGCCAGCAGTTTCGCGCAGGACATGAACACTGAAGCTTTCTTT. It encodes CASSFAQDMNTEAFF.

This clonotype has ten or more counts. This rearrangement joins TRBV24-1 to TRBJ2-5; TRBD1 matches at 9 bases. The germline V gene encodes CDR1 KGHDR and CDR2 SFDVKD. V gave up 8 bases and J gave up 5 bases; unmatched junction bases: 8. The CDR3 sequence is 14 residues long. For the CDR3, the DNA is TGTGCCACCACCGGTGGGACAGGGTCGGAGACCCAGTACTTC. Translated, it gives CATTGGTGSETQYF.

V usage is TRBV7-2 and J usage is TRBJ2-7; maybe TRBD1 (6 bases). This CDR3 is 14 amino acids long. Per germline, CDR1 SGHTA and CDR2 FQGNSA. V was shortened by 5 bases and J by 2 bases, with 13 bases between the two germline ends. This CDR3 reads CASSQGTTTYEQYF. In DNA, the CDR3 is TGTGCCAGCAGCCAGGGGACAACGACCTACGAGCAGTACTTC.

There are many counts of this clonotype. The V and J genes are TRBV4-1 and TRBJ1-6, with D maybe TRBD1 (5 bases). The CDR3 contains 14 residues. V lost 1 base and J 6 bases, leaving 7 bases between the germline ends. Germline V gene sequence: CDR1 MGHRA, CDR2 YSYEKL. The CDR3: CASSQGQGNSPLHF. The CDR3 bases are TGCGCCAGCAGCCAAGGGCAGGGTAATTCACCCCTCCACTTT.

This chain links TRBV7-2 with TRBJ1-1, with D maybe TRBD1 (6 bases). The CDR3 runs 15 residues. The germline V gene has CDR1 SGHTA and CDR2 FQGNSA. V lost 5 bases and J lost 1, with 14 bases in between. The CDR3 reads CASSPGRTANTEAFF. In nucleotides, the CDR3 is TGTGCCAGCAGCCCTGGGCGGACAGCGAACACTGAAGCTTTCTTT.

The rearrangement uses TRBV3-1 and TRBJ1-1; D not resolved. This CDR3 is built from 15 residues. Germline assignment: CDR1 LGHDT and CDR2 YNNKEL (reference sequence). Trimming removed 4 bases at V and 0 bases at J, with 12 bases between. The CDR3 spells CASSRSGSLNTEAFF. CDR3 in DNA: TGTGCCAGCAGCCGCTCGGGGAGCTTGAACACTGAAGCTTTCTTT.

This clonotype has at least ten counts. The chain combines TRBV20-1 with TRBJ1-4, with D possibly matching TRBD1 (5 bases). CDR3 length equals 14 residues. V lost 5 bases and J 7 bases, leaving 17 bases between the germline ends. Germline lookup yields CDR1 DFQATT and CDR2 SNEGSKA (reference sequence). The CDR3 DNA sequence: TGCAGTGCTGATCGGGGCGCCGACGGTGAAAAACTGTTTTTT. Translated, it gives CSADRGADGEKLFF.

This clonotype was recorded at least ten times. CDR3 sequence reads: CSVGLTSQPGEQYF. Written as DNA, the CDR3 is TGCAGCGTTGGGTTGACTTCACAGCCAGGCGAGCAGTACTTC. The chain has TRBV29-1 and TRBJ2-7; D is unclear. The germline V gene encodes CDR1 SQVTM and CDR2 ANQGSEA. V gave up 4 bases and J gave up 6 bases, with 19 bases separating them. The CDR3 loop spans 14 amino acids.

This clonotype was recorded many times. This chain links TRBV20-1 with TRBJ1-2; D is perhaps TRBD1 (5 bases). Germline CDR1 is DFQATT and CDR2 is SNEGSKA (reference sequence). Deletions cut 4 bases from V and 2 bases from J, with 14 bases between. The CDR3 contains 14 residues. CDR3 in amino acids: CSANDRDLNYGYTF. The DNA for the CDR3 is TGCAGTGCTAACGACAGAGATCTAAACTATGGCTACACCTTC.

This clonotype occurred a few times. This chain connects TRBV20-1 to TRBJ2-5, with 7 bases aligning to TRBD2. The CDR3 has 12 residues. V lost 4 bases and J lost 3; bases outside the gene matches: 2. Per the germline V gene, CDR1 is DFQATT and CDR2 is SNEGSKA (reference sequence). CDR3 bases: TGCAGTGCTACAGGGACTAAAGAGACCCAGTACTTC. This sequence encodes CSATGTKETQYF.

The chain recombines TRBV20-1 with TRBJ2-6; D may correspond to TRBD1 or TRBD2 (6 bases each). This CDR3 is 18 amino acids long. The germline CDR1 and CDR2 sequences are DFQATT and SNEGSKA (reference sequence). V was clipped by 0 bases and J by 0 bases, with 15 bases between them. The DNA of the CDR3 is TGCAGTGCTAGAGATCGGGGGCCCTTCGACTCTGGGGCCAACGTCCTGACTTTC. Its protein is CSARDRGPFDSGANVLTF.

This clonotype was seen a handful of times. The chain carries TRBV4-2 and TRBJ2-6, with no clear D. CDR1 is LGHNA, CDR2 YNFKEQ, per germline. The CDR3 covers 16 residues. V was trimmed by 0 bases and J by 4 bases, leaving 10 bases between them. CDR3 in DNA: TGTGCCAGCAGCCAAGATCTAGGATTCGGGGCCAACGTCCTGACTTTC. Amino acids: CASSQDLGFGANVLTF.

The gene calls are TRBV20-1 and TRBJ2-1; D remains unclear. The CDR3 loop spans 16 amino acids. The germline gives CDR1 DFQATT, CDR2 SNEGSKA (reference sequence). The germline V and J ends were trimmed by 4 bases and 7 bases, with 23 bases remaining between them. CDR3 residues: CSAIPPDGQPKNEQFF. The CDR3 DNA reads as TGCAGTGCTATTCCCCCCGACGGGCAACCTAAGAATGAGCAGTTCTTC.

The CDR3 DNA sequence: TGTGCCAGCAGCTTATTACCTCTCAATGAGCAGTTCTTC. Amino acid sequence: CASSLLPLNEQFF. The chain uses TRBV7-3 and TRBJ2-1; no definite D call. CDR1 SGHTA and CDR2 FQGTGA come from the germline V gene. The V end was cut by 2 bases, the J end by 6 bases, with 8 bases between. The length of the CDR3 is 13 residues.

This clonotype has a count of ten or more. V gene TRBV6-6 combines with J gene TRBJ2-7; the match to TRBD1 covers 8 bases. J was trimmed by 5 bases and V by 0 bases; bases with no gene match: 6. The germline V gene has CDR1 MNHNY and CDR2 SVGAGI (reference sequence). The CDR3 loop spans 15 amino acids. CDR3 in DNA: TGTGCCAGCAGTTACTCGCCGGACAGGGCCAACGAGCAGTACTTC. Translating gives CASSYSPDRANEQYF.

V gene TRBV2 combines with J gene TRBJ2-3, with D possibly being TRBD2 (5 bases). CDR1 and CDR2 (germline): SNHLY, FYNNEI. This CDR3 has 12 amino acids. V was cut by 7 bases and J by 5 bases, with 10 bases left in between. The CDR3 protein is CASTRGGDTQYF. The DNA of the CDR3 is TGTGCCAGCACTCGGGGTGGAGATACGCAGTATTTT. Variable domain in full (rest from reference TRBV2 and TRBJ2-3): EPEVTQTPSHQVTQMGQEVILRCVPISNHLYFYWYRQILGQKVEFLVSFYNNEISEKSEIFDDQFSVERPDGSNFTLKIRSTKLEDSAMYFCASTRGGDTQYFGPGTRLTVL.

This chain uses TRBV29-1 with TRBJ1-5; no reliable D call. Looked up from germline, CDR1 is SQVTM and CDR2 is ANQGSEA. This CDR3 has 17 residues. CDR3 amino acids: CQTACLGKVYSNQPQHF. The CDR3 DNA sequence: TGCCAAACAGCTTGTCTCGGTAAAGTCTATAGCAATCAGCCCCAGCATTTT.

The rearrangement uses TRBV3-1 and TRBJ2-1, with TRBD2 identical over 13 bases. The length of the CDR3 is 14 residues. Germline CDR1 LGHDT, CDR2 YNNKEL (reference sequence). V lost 3 bases and J lost 8; bases outside the gene matches: 1. The CDR3 spells CASSQGLAGYEQFF. CDR3 nucleotides: TGTGCCAGCAGCCAGGGACTAGCGGGGTATGAGCAGTTCTTC.

The chain has TRBV6-2 or TRBV6-3 and TRBJ1-1; D remains unclear. The CDR3 covers 13 residues. Germline V gene sequence: CDR1 MNHEY, CDR2 SVGEGT. V lost 6 bases and J lost 4, with 12 bases in between. CDR3 in amino acids: CASREMEGTEAFF. CDR3 nucleotide sequence: TGTGCCAGCAGGGAGATGGAGGGCACTGAAGCTTTCTTT.

This chain connects TRBV20-1 to TRBJ1-2; D is perhaps TRBD1 (6 bases). This CDR3 comprises 16 residues. Germline CDR1 reads DFQATT; CDR2 reads SNEGSKA (reference sequence). V gave up 1 base and J gave up 0 bases, with 15 bases separating them. In DNA, the CDR3 is TGCAGTGCTAGAGGGACCACGGGGGCAGCTAACTATGGCTACACCTTC. Its protein is CSARGTTGAANYGYTF.